The clone carrying this T cell receptor (beta chain) turned up a few times. This entry belongs to a study of blood T cell repertoires in COVID-19. Study-level information: PBMCs, B-cell-depleted T cells, or T cells provided the cDNA or gDNA that made up the material.

Deletions cut 4 bases from V and 1 base from J, with 16 bases between. CDR3 length equals 16 residues. In germline, CDR1 is LNHDA, CDR2 SQIVND (reference sequence). In the source study's methods: By means of reference gene primer amplification, nucleated cell counts were estimated. TCRdb's table, derived via immunoSEQ multiplex PCR, lists solely in-frame clones and lacks some. That table furnishes V, J and clone size, whereas the DNA furnished D and trimming. The repertoire includes some 200,000 clones, under 85% of them detected once, and approximately 8% sits in the top ten. The rearrangement joins TRBV19 to TRBJ2-5; possibly TRBD2 for D (7 bases). Sequencing was done on a sample of peripheral blood. The receptor comes from an elderly woman with COVID-19, enrolled during active disease. The CDR3 loop reads CASSKMRGGGQETQYF. CDR3 coding DNA: TGTGCCAGTAGTAAAATGAGGGGAGGGGGCCAAGAGACCCAGTACTTC.